Listed here is a single T cell receptor (beta chain). This record belongs to a study of T-cell memory formation after mild COVID-19. Background on the study: Each donor largely had its own TCR clusters.

TCRdb called the 5' RACE reads again in MiXCR, with one record for every CDR3 protein. The sample has 450,000 to 650,000 distinct CDR3 sequences, 20% seen once; the top ten hold approximately 13%. The V gene lost 6 bases and the J gene lost 0 bases, with 12 bases spanning the gap. Germline V lookup: CDR1 DFQATT, CDR2 SNEGSKA (reference sequence). The CDR3 extends over 13 amino acids. Material for sequencing was PBMCs or a T cell subset sorted from them (not recorded which). The source is an adult woman who had mild COVID-19 (a few samples of this study predate the infection). Cell type and time point are not known. The chain recombines TRBV20-1 with TRBJ2-7; no clear D gene. The CDR3 sequence is CSAKWTNSYEQYF. The CDR3, as DNA: TGCAGTGCGAAATGGACCAACTCCTACGAGCAGTACTTC.